Each of the 8 T cell receptor beta chains below was sequenced from the same sample in a study of cytomegalovirus exposure and HLA in healthy donors. With 60 Vbeta and 13 Jbeta primers, the PCR was carried out. The protocol was immunoSEQ multiplex PCR, while the TCRdb copy is restricted to in-frame clones and leaves out a portion. The sample lists 180,000 or so clones, 65% to 85% occurring once. The sequencing sample was made of PBMCs. The receptors shown here come from a girl aged 5-17 years in good health and CMV-seropositive.

The rearrangement links TRBV19 to TRBJ2-3, with D possibly being TRBD2 (5 bases). The V and J ends lost 3 bases and 5 bases respectively, with 18 bases between them. CDR1 is LNHDA and CDR2 is SQIVND in the germline V gene (reference sequence). The CDR3 spans 16 residues. CDR3 bases: TGTGCCAGTAGTATTGGAGCTGGGAGAAATTTAGATACGCAGTATTTT. It encodes CASSIGAGRNLDTQYF.

V and J are TRBV5-4 and TRBJ2-4; TRBD2 aligns across 10 bases. The CDR3 spans 15 residues. V trimming: 3 bases; J trimming: 7 bases; junction bases outside the gene matches: 7. Germline-derived CDR1 and CDR2 are SGHNT and YYREEE (reference sequence). CDR3 nucleotides: TGTGCCAGCAGCTCCCCGGAGCGGGAGGGGAACATTCAGTACTTC. Translated, it gives CASSSPEREGNIQYF.

To note about this clone: The junction does not match germline at one end; this may be a read error. The chain carries TRBV6-5 and TRBJ1-5; tentative D call: TRBD1 (5 bases). Germline values: CDR1 MNHEY, CDR2 SVGAGI. The CDR3 totals 15 residues. CDR3 coding DNA: TGTGCCAGCAGACCGGGGGGTGGGAGCAATCGGCCCCAGCATTTT. This sequence encodes CASRPGGGSNRPQHF.

This clone came up once. The chain carries TRBV7-8 and TRBJ2-7, with 9 bases that match TRBD1. Trimming removed 1 base from V and 7 bases from J; junction bases left unmatched: 5. CDR1 and CDR2 (germline): SGHVS, FQNEAQ. This CDR3 is 14 amino acids long. CDR3 protein: CASSLDRGRWEQYF. CDR3 sequence (DNA): TGTGCCAGCAGCTTAGACAGGGGGCGATGGGAGCAGTACTTC. The entire variable domain, with the rest obtained from reference TRBV7-8 and TRBJ2-7, is as follows: GAGVSQSPRYKVAKRGQDVALRCDPISGHVSLFWYQQALGQGPEFLTYFQNEAQLDKSGLPSDRFFAERPEGSVSTLKIQRTQQEDSAVYLCASSLDRGRWEQYFGPGTRLTVT.

V gene TRBV6-1 combines with J gene TRBJ2-1, with TRBD2 matching over 10 bases. The ends lost 4 bases at V and 8 bases at J; junction bases unmatched: 8. The length of the CDR3 is 15 residues. Germline V lookup: CDR1 MNHNS, CDR2 SASEGT. CDR3 bases: TGTGCCAGCAGTGTTCGGCTAGCGGGAGTTGATGAGCAGTTCTTC. Translating gives CASSVRLAGVDEQFF.

This sequence joins TRBV5-1 and TRBJ2-7; 9 nucleotides line up with TRBD1. V gave up 0 bases and J gave up 4 bases; unmatched junction bases: 2. Germline CDR1 is SGHRS and CDR2 is YFSETQ. The CDR3 is 14 residues long. Here the CDR3 reads CASSLGDRVYEQYF. CDR3 sequence (DNA): TGCGCCAGCAGCTTGGGGGACAGGGTTTACGAGCAGTACTTC.

V is TRBV7-6 and J is TRBJ2-7; D perhaps matches TRBD2 (6 bases). V was clipped by 0 bases and J by 2 bases, with 8 bases between them. This CDR3 region has 14 residues. Germline V lookup: CDR1 SGHVS, CDR2 FNYEAQ. The CDR3 DNA follows: TGTGCCAGCAGCTTAGCAGGGGAGGCCTACGAGCAGTACTTC. Encoded protein: CASSLAGEAYEQYF.

The chain recombines TRBV27 with TRBJ2-3; 12 nucleotides align to TRBD2. This CDR3 contains 17 residues. With 2 bases clipped from V and 1 base from J, the junction kept 4 bases outside the gene matches. CDR1 MNHEY and CDR2 SMNVEV come from the germline V gene (reference sequence). Here the CDR3 reads CASSLVTSGSRTDTQYF. The CDR3 coding sequence is TGTGCCAGCAGTTTAGTGACTAGCGGGAGTCGCACAGATACGCAGTATTTT.